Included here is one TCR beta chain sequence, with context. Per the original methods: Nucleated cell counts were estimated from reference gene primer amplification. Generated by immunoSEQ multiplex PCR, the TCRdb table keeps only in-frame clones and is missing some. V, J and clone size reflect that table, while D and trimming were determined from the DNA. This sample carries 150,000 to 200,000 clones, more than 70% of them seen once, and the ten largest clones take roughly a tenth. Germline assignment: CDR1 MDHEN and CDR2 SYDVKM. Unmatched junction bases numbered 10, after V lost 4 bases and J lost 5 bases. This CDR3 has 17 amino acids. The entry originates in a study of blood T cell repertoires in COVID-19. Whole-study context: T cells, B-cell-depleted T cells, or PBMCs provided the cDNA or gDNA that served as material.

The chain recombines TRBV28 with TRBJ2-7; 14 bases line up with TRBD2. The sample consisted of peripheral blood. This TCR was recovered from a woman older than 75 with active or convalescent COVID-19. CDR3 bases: TGTGCCAGCAGTTCACCTAAGACTAGCGGGAGGGCCCACGAGCAGTACTTC. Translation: CASSSPKTSGRAHEQYF.